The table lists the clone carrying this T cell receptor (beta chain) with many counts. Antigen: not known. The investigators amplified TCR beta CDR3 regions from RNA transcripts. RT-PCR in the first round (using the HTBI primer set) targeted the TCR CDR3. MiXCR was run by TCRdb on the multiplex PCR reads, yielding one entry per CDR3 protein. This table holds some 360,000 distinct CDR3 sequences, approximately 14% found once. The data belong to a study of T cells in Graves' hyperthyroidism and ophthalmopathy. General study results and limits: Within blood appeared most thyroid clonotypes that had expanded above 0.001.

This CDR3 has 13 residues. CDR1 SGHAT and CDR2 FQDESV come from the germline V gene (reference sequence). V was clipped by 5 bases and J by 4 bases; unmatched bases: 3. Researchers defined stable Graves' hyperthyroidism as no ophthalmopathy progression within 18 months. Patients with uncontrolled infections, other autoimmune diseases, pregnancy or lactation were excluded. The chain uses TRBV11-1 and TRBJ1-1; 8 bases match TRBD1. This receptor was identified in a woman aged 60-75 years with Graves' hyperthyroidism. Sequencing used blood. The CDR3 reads CASSTGTGTEAFF. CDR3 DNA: TGTGCCAGCAGCACCGGGACAGGCACTGAAGCTTTCTTT.